Reported below is one T cell receptor (beta chain). The sequencing depth, 1 in 200,000 to 1 in 1 million T cells, was the target. TCRdb keeps only in-frame clones here, not all; method: immunoSEQ multiplex PCR. The data show 300,000 to 350,000 clones, with approximately 80% seen just once and 5.5% to 8% held by the top ten. The data originate from a study of cytotoxic CD8 clonotypes in ibrutinib-treated CLL. The TCR was taken from a human donor with chronic lymphocytic leukemia. Sequencing used PBMCs, obtained before ibrutinib treatment.

CDR3 sequence: CASSRAGAISYEQYF. In DNA, the CDR3 is TGTGCCAGCTCACGGGCGGGGGCGATTTCCTACGAGCAGTACTTC. The chain recombines TRBV18 with TRBJ2-7, with a weak D call TRBD2 (7 bases). This CDR3 is 15 amino acids long. V lost 4 bases and J 1 base, leaving 14 bases between the germline ends. Germline V gene lookup returns CDR1 KGHSH and CDR2 LQKENI.